The entry below gives a single T cell receptor beta chain sequence along with its context. Its antigen remains unknown. The sample is drawn from a study of a mutant IDH1 vaccine in newly diagnosed glioma. Study-level background: The study started vaccination 4-6 weeks after radiotherapy alone, or with temozolomide cycles. Patients were pretreated with radiotherapy, temozolomide, or both, mostly both. Points from the study as a whole: Whatever changes occurred in top peripheral T cell clonotypes seemed unrelated to pseudoprogression.

The time point is: week 5, during vaccination. One vaccine dose held 300 ug of mutant IDH1 20-mer peptide and came with topical imiquimod. Here immunoSEQ multiplex PCR was the method, and the copy in TCRdb shows in-frame clones only, minus some. The table records 30,000 to 35,000 clones, 55% to 60% of them present only once. The CDR3 loop spans 14 amino acids. V was cut by 7 bases and J by 0 bases, with 11 bases left in between. Germline assignment: CDR1 SGHRS and CDR2 YFSETQ. The sample consisted of PBMCs, taken from a glioma patient whose treatment included an IDH1 peptide vaccine. The clonotype originates from a woman aged 18-29 years with glioma. This chain uses TRBV5-1 with TRBJ2-1; unclear D gene. Here the CDR3 DNA reads TGCGCCAGCGATCAGGACCCCTCCTACAATGAGCAGTTCTTC. Its protein is CASDQDPSYNEQFF.